Described below is a single T cell receptor (beta chain) sequence and its context. The data originate from a study of blood T cell repertoires in COVID-19. On the study more broadly: Italy, Spain and the United States were the sources of the convalescent and acute COVID-19 samples. The analysed material was cDNA or gDNA that came from T cells, B-cell-depleted T cells, or PBMCs.

In the authors' methods: Counts of nucleated cells, estimated from reference gene primer amplification, were obtained. Libraries were prepared by immunoSEQ multiplex PCR; TCRdb keeps only in-frame clonotypes and omits some of them. That table is the source of V, J and clone size, and D and trimming were worked out from the DNA. The sample records around 270,000 clones, around 86% being singletons. The CDR3 totals 21 residues. Per germline, CDR1 SGHRS and CDR2 YFSETQ. J was trimmed by 6 bases and V by 1 base; bases with no gene match: 21. The rearrangement uses TRBV5-1 and TRBJ2-2; 10 bases are shared with TRBD2. Sequenced sample: peripheral blood. The clonotype comes from a man between 40 and 49 years old who had recovered from COVID-19. The CDR3 sequence: CASSLNLRKLAGGDVSGELFF. CDR3 sequence (DNA): TGCGCCAGCAGCTTGAATCTGCGGAAGTTAGCGGGGGGCGACGTATCCGGGGAGCTGTTTTTT.